This passage covers 8 T cell receptor beta chains from one sample sequenced in a study of blood T cell repertoires in COVID-19. Data came from immunoSEQ multiplex PCR; TCRdb stores just in-frame clones and leaves some out. The data hold about 140,000 clones, with less than 90% observed a single time. Material for sequencing was PBMCs or T cells enriched from blood (not recorded which). The receptor source for this set is a man aged 35 to 55 with acute COVID-19.

The CDR3 DNA reads TGTGCCTGGAGTGTGTACAGGGGGACAGGGGGCGCACCCCATCGACCCCTCCACTTT. This sequence encodes CAWSVYRGTGGAPHRPLHF. The V gene is TRBV30, the J gene TRBJ1-6; 12 bases are a match to TRBD1. The CDR3 covers 19 residues. Per the germline V gene, CDR1 is GTSNPN and CDR2 is SVGIG (reference sequence). J gave up 12 bases and V 0 bases, and 18 bases lay outside the gene matches.

J is TRBJ2-7 and V is TRBV12-3 or TRBV12-4; 7 bases fit TRBD2. The V gene end was trimmed by 6 bases and the J gene end by 7 bases; junction bases not matched to a gene: 9. The CDR3 contains 13 residues. The CDR3 reads CASRDAGVAEQYF. Written as DNA, the CDR3 is TGTGCCAGCAGGGACGCGGGAGTCGCGGAGCAGTACTTC.

In its sample, this clone was seen a few times. The V call is TRBV28, the J call TRBJ1-5; 9 bases line up with TRBD1. The germline V gene encodes CDR1 MDHEN and CDR2 SYDVKM. This CDR3 is built from 15 residues. Germline trimming cut 2 bases from V and 5 bases from J; bases unmatched to any gene: 4. The CDR3, as DNA: TGTGCCAGCAGTTTAGACAGGGGGGAGTATCAGCCCCAGCATTTT. This translates into CASSLDRGEYQPQHF.

The chain combines TRBV11-3 with TRBJ2-1, with 10 bases lining up with TRBD2. The CDR3 spans 15 residues. J gave up 5 bases and V 1 base, and 2 bases lay outside the gene matches. In germline, CDR1 is SGHNT, CDR2 YENEEA. This CDR3 is CASSLVAGGHNEQFF. The CDR3 region has the DNA TGTGCCAGCAGCTTAGTAGCGGGGGGTCACAATGAGCAGTTCTTC. The full variable domain, its missing parts supplied by reference TRBV11-3 and TRBJ2-1, is EAGVVQSPRYKIIEKKQPVAFWCNPISGHNTLYWYLQNLGQGPELLIRYENEEAVDDSQLPKDRFSAERLKGVDSTLKIQPAELGDSAVYLCASSLVAGGHNEQFFGPGTRLTVL.

The chain is built from TRBV6-4 and TRBJ2-1, with TRBD2 matching 7 bases. This CDR3 spans 13 amino acids. The ends lost 3 bases at V and 5 bases at J; junction bases unmatched: 1. CDR1 is MRHNA, CDR2 SNTAGT, per germline. The CDR3 region has the DNA TGTGCCAGCAGTGAGACTAGCCACAATGAGCAGTTCTTC. Its protein product is CASSETSHNEQFF.

The V call is TRBV6-4, the J call TRBJ2-1; 8 bases fit TRBD1. The germline V gene encodes CDR1 MRHNA and CDR2 SNTAGT. With 3 bases clipped from V and 6 bases from J, the junction kept 10 bases outside the gene matches. The CDR3 contains 16 residues. The CDR3 spells CASSDYIGQGPNEQFF. CDR3 in DNA: TGTGCCAGCAGTGATTATATTGGACAGGGTCCCAATGAGCAGTTCTTC.

This rearrangement joins TRBV4-3 to TRBJ1-1; 8 bases are a match to TRBD1. The CDR3 totals 16 residues. Germline V lookup: CDR1 LGHNA, CDR2 YSLEER. V lost 5 bases, J lost 0 bases, and 8 bases stayed unmatched. DNA of the CDR3: TGCGCCAGCAGCACCCGACAGGGGTATATGAACACTGAAGCTTTCTTT. As protein: CASSTRQGYMNTEAFF.

This rearrangement joins TRBV18 to TRBJ2-2, with D possibly TRBD2 on 6 matching bases. CDR3 length: 14 residues. V was cut by 1 base and J by 6 bases, with 9 bases left in between. Germline CDR1 is KGHSH and CDR2 is LQKENI. The CDR3 spells CASSPRLEAGELFF. Here the CDR3 DNA reads TGTGCCAGCTCACCACGACTAGAGGCCGGGGAGCTGTTTTTT. The variable domain in full, with the rest retrieved from reference TRBV18 and TRBJ2-2, is NAGVMQNPRHLVRRRGQEARLRCSPMKGHSHVYWYRQLPEEGLKFMVYLQKENIIDESGMPKERFSAEFPKEGPSILRIQQVVRGDSAAYFCASSPRLEAGELFFGEGSRLTVL.